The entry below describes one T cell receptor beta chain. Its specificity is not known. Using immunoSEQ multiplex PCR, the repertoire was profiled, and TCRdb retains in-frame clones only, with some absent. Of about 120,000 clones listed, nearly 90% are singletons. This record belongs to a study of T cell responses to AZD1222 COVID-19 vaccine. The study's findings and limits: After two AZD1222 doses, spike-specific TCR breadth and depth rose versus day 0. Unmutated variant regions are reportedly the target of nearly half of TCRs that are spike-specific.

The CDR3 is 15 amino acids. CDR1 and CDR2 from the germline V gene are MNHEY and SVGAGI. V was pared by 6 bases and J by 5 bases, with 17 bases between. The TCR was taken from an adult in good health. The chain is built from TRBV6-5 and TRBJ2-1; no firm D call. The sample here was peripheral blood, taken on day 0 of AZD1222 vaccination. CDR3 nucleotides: TGTGCCAGCAGGATGTTCTCCGCCACAGACAATGAGCAGTTCTTC. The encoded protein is CASRMFSATDNEQFF.